This T cell receptor beta chain was sequenced for a study of T-cell reconstitution after alpha-beta-depleted transplantation in children. Study results and limitations: Several patients had high TCRbeta diversity at day 60; it came from surviving recipient T cells and thymic progenitors. There were reportedly several hundred expanded graft clones from which alpha-beta T cells came about two months after transplant. Once a year had passed after transplant, T-cell counts and diversity came mostly from newly produced T cells.

CDR1 is MNHEY, CDR2 SVGEGT, per germline. Trimming removed 7 bases at V and 1 base at J, with 19 bases between. The length of the CDR3 is 16 residues. The TCRbeta library incorporated unique molecular identifiers. MiXCR, run by TCRdb on the PCR reads, gives a single entry per CDR3 protein. The sample lists about 230,000 distinct CDR3 sequences, approximately 10% occurring once. As for this clonotype: Its antigen is as yet unknown.

The input for sequencing was PBMCs, taken before TCRalphabeta/CD19-depleted stem cell transplant. V and J are TRBV6-2 or TRBV6-3 and TRBJ1-2; no clear D gene. This clonotype originated in a child in the first two years of life with acute myeloid leukemia, due to receive a stem cell transplant. The DNA of the CDR3 is TGTGCCAGCACCCGGGAAACAAGCCCCGTTAACTATGGCTACACCTTC. Amino acid sequence: CASTRETSPVNYGYTF.